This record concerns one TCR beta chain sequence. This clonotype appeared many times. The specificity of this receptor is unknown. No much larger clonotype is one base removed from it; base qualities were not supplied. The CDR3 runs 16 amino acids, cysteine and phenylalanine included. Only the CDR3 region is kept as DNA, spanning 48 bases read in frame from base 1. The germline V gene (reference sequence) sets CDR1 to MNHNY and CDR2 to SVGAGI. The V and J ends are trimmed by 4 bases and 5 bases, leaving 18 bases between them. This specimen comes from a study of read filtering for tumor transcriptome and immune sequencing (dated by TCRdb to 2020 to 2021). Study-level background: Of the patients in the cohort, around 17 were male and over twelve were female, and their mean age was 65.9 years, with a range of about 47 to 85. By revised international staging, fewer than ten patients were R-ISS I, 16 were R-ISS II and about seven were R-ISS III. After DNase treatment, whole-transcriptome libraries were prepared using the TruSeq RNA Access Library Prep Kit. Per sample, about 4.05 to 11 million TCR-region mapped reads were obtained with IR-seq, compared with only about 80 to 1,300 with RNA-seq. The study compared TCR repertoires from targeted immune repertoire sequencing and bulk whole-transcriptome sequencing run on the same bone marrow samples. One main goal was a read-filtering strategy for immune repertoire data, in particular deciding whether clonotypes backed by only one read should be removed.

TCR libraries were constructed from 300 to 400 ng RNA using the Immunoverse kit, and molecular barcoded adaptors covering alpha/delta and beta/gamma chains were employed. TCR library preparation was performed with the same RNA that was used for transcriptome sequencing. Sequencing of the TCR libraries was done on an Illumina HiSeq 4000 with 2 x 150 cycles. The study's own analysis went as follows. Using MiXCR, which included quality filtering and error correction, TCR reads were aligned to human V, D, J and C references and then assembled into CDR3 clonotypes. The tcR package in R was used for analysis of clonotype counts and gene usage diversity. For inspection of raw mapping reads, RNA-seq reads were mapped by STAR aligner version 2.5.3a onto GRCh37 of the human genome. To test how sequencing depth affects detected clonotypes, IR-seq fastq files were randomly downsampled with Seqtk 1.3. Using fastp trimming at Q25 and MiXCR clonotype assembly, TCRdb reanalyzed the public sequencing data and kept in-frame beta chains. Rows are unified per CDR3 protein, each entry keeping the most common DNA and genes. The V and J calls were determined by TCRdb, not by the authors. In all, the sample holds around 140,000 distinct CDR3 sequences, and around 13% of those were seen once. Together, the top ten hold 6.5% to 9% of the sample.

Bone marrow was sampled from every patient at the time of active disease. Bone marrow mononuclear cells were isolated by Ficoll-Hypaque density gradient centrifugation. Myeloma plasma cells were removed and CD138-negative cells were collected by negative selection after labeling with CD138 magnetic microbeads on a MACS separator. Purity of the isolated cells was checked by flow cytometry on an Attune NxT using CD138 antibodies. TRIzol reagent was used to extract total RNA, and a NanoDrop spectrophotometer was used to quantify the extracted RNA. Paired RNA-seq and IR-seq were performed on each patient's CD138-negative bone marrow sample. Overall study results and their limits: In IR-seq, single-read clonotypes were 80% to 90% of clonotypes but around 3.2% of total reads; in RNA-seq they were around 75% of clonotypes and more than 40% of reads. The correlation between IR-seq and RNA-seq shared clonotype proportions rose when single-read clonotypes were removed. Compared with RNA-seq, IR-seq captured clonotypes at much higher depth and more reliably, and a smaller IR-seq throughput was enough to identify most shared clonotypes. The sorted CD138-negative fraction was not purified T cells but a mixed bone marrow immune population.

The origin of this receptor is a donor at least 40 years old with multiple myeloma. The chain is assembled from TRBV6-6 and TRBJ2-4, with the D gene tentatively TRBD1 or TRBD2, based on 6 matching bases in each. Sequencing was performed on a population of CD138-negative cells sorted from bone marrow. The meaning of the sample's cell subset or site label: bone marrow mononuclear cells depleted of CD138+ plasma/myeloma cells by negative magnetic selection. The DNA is TGTGCCAGCAGTTCGAGTGCCGGGGGCGGGGAAAACATTCAGTACTTC. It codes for CASSSSAGGGENIQYF.